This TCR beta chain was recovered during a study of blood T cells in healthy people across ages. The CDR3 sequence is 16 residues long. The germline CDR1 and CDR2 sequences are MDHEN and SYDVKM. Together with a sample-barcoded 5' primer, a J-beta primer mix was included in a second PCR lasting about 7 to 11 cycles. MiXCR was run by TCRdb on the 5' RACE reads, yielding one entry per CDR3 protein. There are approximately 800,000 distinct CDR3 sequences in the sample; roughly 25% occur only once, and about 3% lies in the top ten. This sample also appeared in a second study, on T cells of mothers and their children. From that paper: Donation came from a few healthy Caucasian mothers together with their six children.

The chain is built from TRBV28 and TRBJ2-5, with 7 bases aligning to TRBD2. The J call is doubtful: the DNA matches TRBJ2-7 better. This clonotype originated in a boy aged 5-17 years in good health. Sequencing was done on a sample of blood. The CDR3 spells CASSKVDGGVSYEQYF. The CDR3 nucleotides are TGTGCCAGCAGTAAAGTAGATGGGGGGGTCTCCTACGAGCAGTACTTC.